This T cell receptor (beta chain) was obtained from a study of T cell responses to AZD1222 COVID-19 vaccine (dated by TCRdb to the early 2020s). Notes on the research overall: TCR sequencing covered 233 trial participants: nearly 210 given two doses of AZD1222 and approximately 26 given two doses of MenACWY control vaccine. Trial participants were enrolled by age into subgroups of 18-55, 56-69 and 70-plus years, and around 140, 26 and 57 TCR-sequenced participants, respectively, were included in these subgroups.

This specimen's time point label, per the study, means: about 28 days (+/-7) after the second vaccine dose. Because spike-specific TCR depth and breadth did not differ between the two schedules, AZD1222 recipients who got a second dose at roughly 4 weeks were pooled with those who got a second dose at roughly 12 weeks. Vaccinee samples came from UK trials COV001 and COV002, including a single-blind randomized controlled phase 2/3 trial of AZD1222 (ChAdOx1 nCoV-19) in healthy adults. For TCRbeta chain sequencing, PBMC samples from trial participants were taken at day 0 and at day 28 after the second dose. Results the study describes overall, beyond this receptor: The whole spike protein was spanned by vaccine-associated CD4 TCRs, and dominant responses were seen in regions 160-218 and 743-854. Participants were mostly white British, with more females than males. The authors suggested clonal diversity may have been underestimated. Conclusions about previously exposed vaccinees were limited because only a handful of AZD1222 recipients were SARS-CoV-2 seropositive at baseline. Because no samples from the day 14 peak response were available, repertoires could be characterized only after the peak T cell response. In the small 56-69-year group, the increase in depth fell short of significance, most likely because of low power. Reportedly, almost half of the unique spike-specific TCRs recognized epitopes lying outside the regions that are mutated in the B.1.351 and B.1.1.7 variants. A significant rise in spike-specific TCR breadth and depth was observed after two AZD1222 doses relative to day 0 and relative to MenACWY recipients.

The CDR3 regions of human TCRbeta chains were subjected to immunosequencing. The source study handled its data this way. TCRs in the repertoires were compared against a reference library of SARS-CoV-2-specific TCRs that had been generated with the MIRA antigen-specificity platform. Breadth was defined as the fraction of unique TCRs that were SARS-CoV-2-associated. Depth was defined as the fraction of total T cells that were SARS-CoV-2-associated. Each spike-specific TCR was assigned to its reactive spike region and to a CD4 or CD8 class using the MIRA data. Log10-transformed breadth and depth values were compared by one-way ANOVA with Sidak's multiple comparisons tests. In its TCRdb copy, this immuneACCESS table keeps in-frame sequences only and misses some clones. Where compared with another copy, unresolved V genes explain less than half of these, and the others have no known cause. V and J calls and clone size follow that table, whereas D and trimming were derived from the DNA. Within this sample are over 95,000 clones, with about 91% of them counted one time only. Clones ranked in the top ten supply under 6.5% of the sample.

Comment on this clone: The target of this receptor is not known. One end of the junction is discordant with germline, which a read error may explain.

In the germline V gene (reference sequence), CDR1 corresponds to SEHNR and CDR2 to FQNEAQ. Reading from cysteine to phenylalanine, the CDR3 counts 13 amino acids. Kept here is only the CDR3 DNA, which spans 39 bases and is read in frame from base 1. This clonotype was obtained from an adult who received the AZD1222 COVID-19 vaccine. The chain was built from TRBV7-9 and TRBJ1-2; 8 of the junction bases match TRBD1. Sequenced here: peripheral blood, sampled 28 days after the second AZD1222 dose. CDR3 loop: CASTVLQQGQAYF. The nucleotide sequence is given as TGTGCCAGCACCGTCCTCCAGCAGGGACAGGCCTACTTC.